Listed below are T cell receptor beta chains from one sample, sequenced in a study of T cells and Merkel cell carcinoma outcomes. Assay used: immunoSEQ multiplex PCR; TCRdb lists only in-frame clones, some missing. The data hold 15,000 to 19,000 clones, with more than 75% observed a single time. The sample was tumor tissue from Merkel cell carcinoma. These receptors were collected from a human donor with Merkel cell carcinoma. CDR3s include the opening cysteine and the closing phenylalanine or tryptophan. D genes are given only for firm matches. Only part of the rows carry a size: once, few, many, or a class if the clone is expanded.

TRBV6-5,-,TRBJ1-3,11,-,TGTGCCAGCGGAAAATTACAGGCGTCGGATTTT,CASGKLQASDF
TRBV7-9,-,TRBJ1-4,15,-,TGTGCCAGCAGCTCTGGACGGAATTCTAATGAAAAACTGTTTTTT,CASSSGRNSNEKLFF
TRBV5-1,-,TRBJ1-1,15,TRBD1,TGCGCCAGCAGTTCAGGACAGGGGGATAACACTGAAGCTTTCTTT,CASSSGQGDNTEAFF
TRBV30,-,TRBJ2-1,16,-,TGTGCCTGGAGGGGGGGGGCCCACTTGTTTAACGATGAGCAGTTCTTC,CAWRGGAHLFNDEQFF
TRBV5-8,-,TRBJ1-5,16,-,TGTGCCAGCAGCTTGTCAATTATCGAGGATTCCGGGCCCCAGCATTTT,CASSLSIIEDSGPQHF
TRBV7-3,-,TRBJ1-3,14,-,TGTGCCAGCAGCTCCACGGTCTCTGGAAACACCATATATTTT,CASSSTVSGNTIYF
TRBV30,-,TRBJ1-1,13,-,TGTGCCTGCCAGGACACGTGGAGCACTGAAGCTTTCTTT,CACQDTWSTEAFF
TRBV2,-,TRBJ1-3,11,-,TGTGCCAGCAGATCAGGAAACACCATATATTTT,CASRSGNTIYF
TRBV5-5,-,TRBJ2-7,13,-,TGTGCCAGCAGCTATCAATATCGGGGTGAGCAGTACTTC,CASSYQYRGEQYF
TRBV9,-,TRBJ2-7,13,TRBD1,TGTGCCAGCAGCGTAGGGACAGGTGGTGAGCAGTACTTC,CASSVGTGGEQYF
TRBV7-9,-,TRBJ1-1,13,-,TGTGCCAGCAGCTTAGAGGGTGGAACTGAAGCTTTCTTT,CASSLEGGTEAFF
TRBV5-4,-,TRBJ2-6,16,-,TGTGCCAGCAGCTCGACTAGGCCACCTGGGGCCAACGTCCTGACTTTC,CASSSTRPPGANVLTF
TRBV7-3,-,TRBJ2-2,15,TRBD2,TGTGCCAGCAGCCCCCGACTAGCGGGGGTCGGGGAGCTGTTTTTT,CASSPRLAGVGELFF
TRBV28,-,TRBJ2-3,15,TRBD2,TGTGCCAGCATTCGAGCGGGATTTAGCACAAATACGCAGTATTTT,CASIRAGFSTNTQYF
TRBV30,-,TRBJ2-6,15,-,TGTGCCTGGAGCGCAATTTCTTCCGGGGCCAACGTCCTGACTTTC,CAWSAISSGANVLTF
TRBV2,-,TRBJ2-2,15,-,TGTGCCAGCAGAAAATCGGGTACAATCACCGGGGAGCTGTTTTTT,CASRKSGTITGELFF
TRBV6-5,-,TRBJ2-2,14,-,TGTGCCAGCAGTTACATTGCGAACACCGGGGAGCTGTTTTTT,CASSYIANTGELFF
TRBV28,-,TRBJ1-4,13,-,TGTGCCAGCAGGCCGGGGCCAAATGAAAAACTGTTTTTT,CASRPGPNEKLFF
TRBV2,-,TRBJ1-4,14,-,TGTGCCAGCAGTGGGGGGTGGTCTAATGAAAAACTGTTTTTT,CASSGGWSNEKLFF
TRBV7-8,-,TRBJ2-7,13,-,TGTGCCAGCAGCTTAGGGGCAAATTACGAGCAGTACTTC,CASSLGANYEQYF
TRBV5-6,-,TRBJ1-2,14,TRBD1,TGTGCCAGCTGGCGGACAGGGGCTAACTATGGCTACACCTTC,CASWRTGANYGYTF
TRBV14,once,TRBJ2-2,17,-,TGTGCCAGCAGCCAAGGGAGCGGCCTCGCTGACACCGGGGAGCTATTTTTT,CASSQGSGLADTGELFF
TRBV11-3,-,TRBJ2-7,17,TRBD1,TGTGCCAGCAGCTTACCGTTACCGGGACAGGGTTCCTACGAGCAGTACTTC,CASSLPLPGQGSYEQYF
TRBV6-1,-,TRBJ2-7,15,TRBD2,TGTGCCAGCAGTGATTTCGCGGGAGGGGCCTACGAGCAGTACTTC,CASSDFAGGAYEQYF
TRBV19,-,TRBJ1-1,13,-,TGTGCCAGTAAGGGTTTTTCGGTTACTGAAGCTTTCTTT,CASKGFSVTEAFF
TRBV4-1,few,TRBJ1-5,16,TRBD1,TGCGCCAGCAGCCCAGAACCAGGGGGGAGCAATCAGCCCCAGCATTTT,CASSPEPGGSNQPQHF
TRBV18,-,TRBJ1-5,18,-,TGTGCCAGCTCACCATCGGTGGGGGGCTCCCTCCCTAATCAGCCCCAGCATTTT,CASSPSVGGSLPNQPQHF
TRBV4-1,-,TRBJ2-1,14,-,TGCGCCAGCAGCCAAGATAACCCCACGAATGAGCAGTTCTTC,CASSQDNPTNEQFF
TRBV27,once,TRBJ2-1,14,-,TGTGCTTCCCAAAGGAGAAGCTCCTACAATGAGCAGTTCTTC,CASQRRSSYNEQFF
TRBV29-1,-,TRBJ2-5,15,TRBD2,TGCAGCGTGAGGGCCTTAGCGGGACTCCAAGAGACCCAGTACTTC,CSVRALAGLQETQYF
TRBV4-1,-,TRBJ2-1,17,TRBD2,TGCGCCAGCAGCCAAGGGCGGAACGGGAGGGCCTACAATGAGCAGTTCTTC,CASSQGRNGRAYNEQFF
TRBV18,-,TRBJ2-5,13,-,TGTGCCAGCTCACCCAGCGGTGGGGAGACCCAGTACTTC,CASSPSGGETQYF
TRBV4-2,-,TRBJ1-5,13,-,TGTGCCAGCAGCCAGGAGGCGGATCAGCCCCAGCATTTT,CASSQEADQPQHF
TRBV6-5,-,TRBJ2-5,16,-,TGTGCCAGCAGTTATACGGGGTTCGCACGCCAAGAGACCCAGTACTTC,CASSYTGFARQETQYF
TRBV9,-,TRBJ2-3,14,TRBD2,TGTGCCAGCGGGGGACTAGCGGGAGCAGATACGCAGTATTTT,CASGGLAGADTQYF
TRBV5-6,few,TRBJ1-1,14,TRBD1,TGTGCCAGCAGCCTGACAGGGTTGAACACTGAAGCTTTCTTT,CASSLTGLNTEAFF
TRBV7-9,-,TRBJ2-5,14,TRBD2,TGTGCCGTCCGGGACTATAAAAACCAAGAGACCCAGTACTTC,CAVRDYKNQETQYF
TRBV11-2,-,TRBJ2-3,18,TRBD2,TGTGCCAGCAGCTGGACTAGCGGGAGTAGTTTTATTACAGATACGCAGTATTTT,CASSWTSGSSFITDTQYF
TRBV9,-,TRBJ2-3,13,TRBD1,TGTGCCAGTCAGGGGGCCTGGTCAGATACGCAGTATTTT,CASQGAWSDTQYF
TRBV7-2,-,TRBJ2-2,14,-,TGTGCCAGCGGTAGACTGATGAACACCGGGGAGCTGTTTTTT,CASGRLMNTGELFF
TRBV5-6,-,TRBJ1-2,15,-,TGTGCCAGCAACTTACGGTGGCGGACTAACTATGGCTACACCTTC,CASNLRWRTNYGYTF
TRBV7-2,once,TRBJ1-2,16,-,TGTGCCAGCAGCTTCGTATCGCAGCCTACTACCAAGGGCTACACCTTC,CASSFVSQPTTKGYTF
TRBV19,-,TRBJ2-3,15,-,TGTGCCAGTAGTATAGTGGCCAGGGGCACAGATACGCAGTATTTT,CASSIVARGTDTQYF
TRBV7-9,-,TRBJ2-2,16,-,TGTGCCAGCAGCGCCCCATCCAGGGGTCCCACCGGGGAGCTGTTTTTT,CASSAPSRGPTGELFF
TRBV2,-,TRBJ2-7,14,-,TGTGCCAGCAGTGAGGGTCCTCAATACTACGAGCAGTACTTC,CASSEGPQYYEQYF
TRBV6-5,-,TRBJ1-4,13,TRBD1,TGTGCCAGCAGCCGGGACAGGGTTGAAAAACTGTTTTTT,CASSRDRVEKLFF
TRBV7-8,-,TRBJ1-1,13,-,TGTGCCAGCAGCTTAGGACAGGTTGATGAAGCTTTCTTT,CASSLGQVDEAFF
TRBV6-4,-,TRBJ1-2,15,TRBD1,TGTGCCAGCAGTGACCTGTCCCCTACAGGGGGCGGCTACACCTTC,CASSDLSPTGGGYTF
TRBV7-4,-,TRBJ2-1,14,TRBD1,TGTGCCAGCAGCTTGCGGCAGGGGGTCGGTGAGCAGTTCTTC,CASSLRQGVGEQFF
TRBV15,-,TRBJ1-5,12,-,TGTGCCACCAGCAGAGCAGGTCAGCCCCAGCATTTT,CATSRAGQPQHF
TRBV9,-,TRBJ2-2,16,-,TGTGCCAGCAGCGTAGAGGTTCGTGACGGGTCCGGAGAGCTGTTTTTT,CASSVEVRDGSGELFF
TRBV5-1,-,TRBJ2-3,14,-,TGCGCCAGCAGCTTCCCGGGAGCGGAAGATACGCAGTATTTT,CASSFPGAEDTQYF
TRBV28,-,TRBJ1-5,16,-,TGTGCCAGCAGTCCTCAGAACGACAGGCGGAATCAGCCCCAGCACTTT,CASSPQNDRRNQPQHF
TRBV6-5,-,TRBJ1-1,15,TRBD1,TGTGCCAGCACTGCCGGGACAGGGGCGGGCACTGAAGCTTTCTTT,CASTAGTGAGTEAFF
TRBV29-1,-,TRBJ2-1,12,-,TGCAGCGTCGACCCCGGAAGGCGGGAGCAGTTCTTC,CSVDPGRREQFF
TRBV28,-,TRBJ2-7,12,-,TGTGCCAGCAGTTTAAGGGTGGGTGAGCAGTACTTC,CASSLRVGEQYF
TRBV5-6,-,TRBJ2-3,12,-,TGTGCCAGCAGCAGGGACCCAGATACGCAGTATTTT,CASSRDPDTQYF
TRBV6-1,-,TRBJ1-6,15,-,TGTGCCAGCTCAACGCCGCTCTCCTATAATTCACCCCTCCACTTT,CASSTPLSYNSPLHF
TRBV5-4,-,TRBJ2-7,14,TRBD2,TGTGCCAGCAGCTGGGGGGGTAACTCCTACGAGCAGTACTTC,CASSWGGNSYEQYF
TRBV5-1,few,TRBJ2-5,13,TRBD1,TGCGCCAGCAGCAAGACAGGGGAAGAGACCCAGTACTTC,CASSKTGEETQYF